The 4 T cell receptor beta chains presented below share a single source sample, sequenced in a study of radiation and T cells in renal cell carcinoma. The assay was immunoSEQ multiplex PCR, and TCRdb's table has in-frame clones only and misses some. The data show approximately 140,000 clones, roughly 90% seen once. The time point was: baseline pretreatment blood. Indicated treatment: 15 Gy SBRT to primary tumor, nephrectomy 4 weeks later. The source material was blood, sampled from a patient whose treatment included radiotherapy and nephrectomy. These receptor sequences come from a woman aged 65 to 85 with renal cell carcinoma.

The V and J genes are TRBV18 and TRBJ2-3, with 7 bases fitting TRBD2. J lost 3 bases, V lost 1 base, and 4 bases had no gene match. The germline gives CDR1 KGHSH, CDR2 LQKENI. The CDR3 has 15 amino acids. CDR3 in amino acids: CASSPQRGRTDTQYF. The CDR3 DNA is TGTGCCAGCTCACCACAGCGGGGACGGACAGATACGCAGTATTTT. The full variable domain, rest sourced from reference TRBV18 and TRBJ2-3, is NAGVMQNPRHLVRRRGQEARLRCSPMKGHSHVYWYRQLPEEGLKFMVYLQKENIIDESGMPKERFSAEFPKEGPSILRIQQVVRGDSAAYFCASSPQRGRTDTQYFGPGTRLTVL.

The chain uses TRBV6-5 and TRBJ1-1; TRBD1 might be the D (5 bases). The CDR3 is 15 residues long. Germline loops: CDR1 MNHEY, CDR2 SVGAGI. V gave up 5 bases and J gave up 4 bases, with 17 bases separating them. This CDR3 reads CASSLGEGRSTEAFF. CDR3 sequence (DNA): TGTGCCAGCAGTCTGGGGGAGGGGCGGAGCACTGAAGCTTTCTTT.

The V call is TRBV6-5, the J call TRBJ1-2; no reliable D call. Trimming took 4 bases from V and 4 from J, leaving 13 bases between them. There are 14 residues in the CDR3. CDR1 and CDR2 from the germline V gene are MNHEY and SVGAGI. DNA for the CDR3: TGTGCCAGCAGTTCTAGTCAAGGAGGCTATGGCTACACCTTC. It encodes CASSSSQGGYGYTF.

J is TRBJ2-3 and V is TRBV5-6, with 9 bases lining up with TRBD1. There are 17 residues in the CDR3. After removal of 4 bases from V and 2 bases from J, the junction contained 11 bases not matched to a gene. From germline, CDR1 is SGHDT and CDR2 YYEEEE. CDR3 in amino acids: CASSQPDRGEITDTQYF. CDR3 in DNA: TGTGCCAGCAGCCAGCCGGACAGGGGCGAAATCACAGATACGCAGTATTTT.